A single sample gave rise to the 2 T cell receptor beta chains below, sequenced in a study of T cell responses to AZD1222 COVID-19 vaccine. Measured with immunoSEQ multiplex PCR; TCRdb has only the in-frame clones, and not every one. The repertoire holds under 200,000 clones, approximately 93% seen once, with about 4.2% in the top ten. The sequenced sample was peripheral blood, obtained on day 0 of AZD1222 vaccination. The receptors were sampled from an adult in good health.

The CDR3 nucleotides read TGTGCCAGCAGCAGTCCGACAGGGAACACTGAAGCTTTCTTT. The encoded protein is CASSSPTGNTEAFF. The chain links TRBV5-4 to TRBJ1-1; perhaps TRBD1 as D (6 bases). CDR3 length equals 14 residues. With 4 bases removed from V and 1 base from J, the gap between germline ends came to 11 bases. Germline V gene sequence: CDR1 SGHNT, CDR2 YYREEE (reference sequence).

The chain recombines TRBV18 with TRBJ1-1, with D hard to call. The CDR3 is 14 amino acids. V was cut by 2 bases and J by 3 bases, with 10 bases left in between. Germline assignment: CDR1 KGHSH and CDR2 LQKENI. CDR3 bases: TGTGCCAGCTCACCAAGCGGGTTAGACACTGAAGCTTTCTTT. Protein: CASSPSGLDTEAFF.